These 8 T cell receptor beta chains share one sample of origin, sequenced in a study of T cell responses to AZD1222 COVID-19 vaccine. Sequencing was performed with immunoSEQ multiplex PCR; in TCRdb, only in-frame clones are kept and a portion is missing. The sample shows roughly 160,000 clones, roughly nine tenths of them seen only once. Material: peripheral blood, obtained on day 0 of AZD1222 vaccination. Receptors originate from an adult in good health.

This chain uses TRBV6-5 with TRBJ2-7, with 9 nucleotides matching TRBD1. Germline V gene sequence: CDR1 MNHEY, CDR2 SVGAGI. With V trimmed by 0 bases and J by 5 bases, 5 bases remained unmatched. This CDR3 has 15 amino acids. The CDR3 DNA sequence: TGTGCCAGCAGTTACTCGAGGGGACAGGGCCACGAGCAGTACTTC. Translated: CASSYSRGQGHEQYF.

The chain employs TRBV4-1 and TRBJ1-4; D is unresolved. Trimming stripped 4 bases from V and 8 bases from J, with 8 bases between. The length of the CDR3 is 12 residues. Germline-derived CDR1 and CDR2 are MGHRA and YSYEKL. CDR3 amino acids: CASSRSGEKLFF. The CDR3 nucleotides are TGCGCCAGCAGCCGCTCCGGGGAAAAACTGTTTTTT.

The chain employs TRBV7-3 and TRBJ1-2, with D tentatively TRBD1 (6 bases). The germline V gene encodes CDR1 SGHTA and CDR2 FQGTGA. This CDR3 has 17 residues. Trimming pared 5 bases from V and 6 bases from J, leaving 25 bases between. CDR3 residues: CASSIFPLLQGINGYTF. The CDR3 DNA follows: TGTGCCAGCAGCATATTCCCCCTCCTACAGGGAATTAATGGCTACACCTTC.

V gene TRBV4-1 combines with J gene TRBJ1-1; weak D call: TRBD1 (5 bases). V was clipped by 5 bases and J by 1 base, with 11 bases between them. Germline CDR1 reads MGHRA; CDR2 reads YSYEKL. The CDR3 is 14 amino acids. The CDR3 region is CASSSGTGNTEAFF. CDR3 bases: TGCGCCAGCAGCTCCGGGACGGGGAACACTGAAGCTTTCTTT.

The J gene is TRBJ1-2, the V gene TRBV21-1; TRBD1 is taken as the D call from the table, unchecked against the DNA. TRBV21-1 corresponds to a pseudogene. This CDR3 spans 14 amino acids. The CDR3 DNA reads TGTGCCAGCAGCTATCGACAGGGGAACTATGGCTACACCTTC. The encoded protein is CASSYRQGNYGYTF.

This clone was seen a single time. This sequence joins TRBV5-1 and TRBJ1-2; TRBD1 matches at 9 bases. This CDR3 region has 13 residues. CDR1 and CDR2 from the germline V gene are SGHRS and YFSETQ. J lost 7 bases, V lost 4 bases, and 5 bases had no gene match. The CDR3 DNA reads as TGCGCCAGCAGCCTGGGACAGGGAAGTGGCTACACCTTC. It specifies CASSLGQGSGYTF.

V usage is TRBV6-5 and J usage is TRBJ2-7; 7 positions match TRBD2. Germline values: CDR1 MNHEY, CDR2 SVGAGI. Trimming took 0 bases from V and 3 from J; bases not matched to a gene: 2. CDR3 length: 14 residues. CDR3 residues: CASSYSASGYEQYV. CDR3 in DNA: TGTGCCAGCAGTTACTCGGCTAGCGGCTACGAGCAGTACGTC.

The sample holds one count of this clone. CDR3 protein: CASSDRDYEQFF. The CDR3, as DNA: TGTGCCAGCTCAGACAGGGATTATGAGCAGTTCTTC. The J gene is TRBJ2-1, the V gene TRBV18; 7 bases agree with TRBD1. This CDR3 has 12 amino acids. Germline lookup yields CDR1 KGHSH and CDR2 LQKENI. Trimming took 5 bases from V and 8 from J; bases not matched to a gene: 3.